The 22 T cell receptor beta chains presented below share a single source sample, sequenced in a study of immune evolution from preneoplasia to lung adenocarcinoma. Clones were sequenced by immunoSEQ multiplex PCR, and TCRdb holds only the in-frame ones, with some missing. This table has 4,200 or so clones, roughly 85% appearing once. The sample comprised FFPE invasive lung adenocarcinoma tissue. The receptors were gathered from a person aged 50-59 years with lung adenocarcinoma.

This clone was seen only once. V usage is TRBV20-1 and J usage is TRBJ1-2, with D possibly TRBD1 on 5 matching bases. This CDR3 is built from 10 residues. The germline V and J ends were trimmed by 6 bases and 8 bases, with 10 bases remaining between them. Germline CDR1 DFQATT, CDR2 SNEGSKA (reference sequence). The CDR3 region is CSAGVDGYTF. The CDR3 DNA sequence: TGCAGTGCAGGGGTGGACGGCTACACCTTC.

The J gene is TRBJ2-7, the V gene TRBV6-6, with 8 bases that match TRBD2. Per germline, CDR1 MNHNY and CDR2 SVGAGI (reference sequence). The V segment lost 2 bases and the J segment 4 bases; nucleotides outside the gene matches: 7. The CDR3 length is 15 residues. CDR3 DNA: TGTGCCAGCAGTTACACCGGGACTAGTCGGTACGAGCAGTACTTC. It encodes CASSYTGTSRYEQYF.

J is TRBJ2-7 and V is TRBV27; 12 nucleotides agree with TRBD2. The CDR3 contains 15 residues. The J segment lost 4 bases and the V segment lost 6 bases, leaving 7 bases of the junction unmatched. In germline, CDR1 is MNHEY, CDR2 SMNVEV (reference sequence). The CDR3 protein is CASSSLLAGGYEQYF. The CDR3 DNA follows: TGTGCCAGCAGCTCTCTTCTAGCGGGAGGGTACGAGCAGTACTTC.

This sequence joins TRBV6-5 and TRBJ2-2; D may match TRBD1 or TRBD2 (6 bases each). CDR3 length: 13 residues. The V gene's germline CDR1 is MNHEY and CDR2 SVGAGI. Trimming took 7 bases from V and 6 from J, leaving 12 bases between them. CDR3 region: CASKGGGPGELFF. In DNA form, the CDR3 reads TGTGCCAGCAAAGGGGGAGGACCCGGGGAGCTGTTTTTT.

The rearrangement uses TRBV30 and TRBJ1-1; possibly TRBD1 for D (5 bases). Germline lookup yields CDR1 GTSNPN and CDR2 SVGIG (reference sequence). V was cut by 2 bases and J by 7 bases, with 17 bases left in between. This CDR3 comprises 14 residues. CDR3 DNA sequence: TGTGCCTGGAGTACCCCCAAGGGGTTTCATGAAGCTTTCTTT. This translates into CAWSTPKGFHEAFF. Full variable domain (rest looked up from reference TRBV30 and TRBJ1-1): SQTIHQWPATLVQPVGSPLSLECTVEGTSNPNLYWYRQAAGRGLQLLFYSVGIGQISSEVPQNLSASRPQDRQFILSSKKLLLSDSGFYLCAWSTPKGFHEAFFGQGTRLTVV.

The chain joins TRBV6-1 to TRBJ1-5; tentative D call: TRBD1 (6 bases). The CDR3 sequence is 15 residues long. The germline gives CDR1 MNHNS, CDR2 SASEGT. V lost 0 bases and J lost 6, with 12 bases in between. For the CDR3, the DNA is TGTGCCAGCAGTGAAGCTGCAGGGGCTGGTCAGCCCCAGCATTTT. This translates into CASSEAAGAGQPQHF.

This clone was recorded only once. Its ends do not fully match the called genes, so a read error is possible. CDR3 residues: CASSYGAGDLYKQYF. CDR3 in DNA: TGTGCCAGCAGTTACGGGGCGGGAGATCTCTACAAGCAGTACTTC. The chain employs TRBV28 and TRBJ2-7; 7 bases match TRBD2. This CDR3 contains 15 residues. CDR1 and CDR2 from the germline V gene are MDHEN and SYDVKM.

The CDR3 here is CASSPYGLAGGPSYNEQFF. As DNA, the CDR3 is TGCGCCAGCAGCCCGTACGGACTAGCGGGAGGGCCATCCTACAATGAGCAGTTCTTC. The V gene is TRBV4-1, the J gene TRBJ2-1; 15 bases are shared with TRBD2. This CDR3 contains 19 residues. From germline, CDR1 is MGHRA and CDR2 YSYEKL. The junction had 8 bases not matched to a gene; V was cut back by 4 bases and J by 1 base.

The chain uses TRBV18 and TRBJ2-2; D is undetermined. Between the trimmed V and J ends, which lost 6 bases and 1 base, there was a span of 9 bases. This CDR3 is 14 amino acids long. Looked up from germline, CDR1 is KGHSH and CDR2 is LQKENI. CDR3 nucleotides: TGTGCCAGCTCCCCCGGACGGAACACCGGGGAGCTGTTTTTT. As protein: CASSPGRNTGELFF.

The chain has TRBV28 and TRBJ1-4; a possible D gene is TRBD1 (5 bases). CDR1 and CDR2 (germline): MDHEN, SYDVKM. CDR3 size: 15 residues. Between the trimmed V and J ends, which lost 8 bases and 0 bases, there was a span of 13 bases. The CDR3 region is CASGQGSATNEKLFF. CDR3 in DNA: TGTGCCAGCGGGCAGGGAAGCGCAACTAATGAAAAACTGTTTTTT.

The gene calls are TRBV18 and TRBJ2-1; maybe TRBD2 (5 bases). The germline gives CDR1 KGHSH, CDR2 LQKENI. The CDR3 totals 16 residues. Deletions cut 6 bases from V and 2 bases from J, with 17 bases between. The CDR3: CASSGRTGIAYNEQFF. The CDR3, as DNA: TGTGCCAGCTCGGGGAGAACCGGGATAGCCTACAATGAGCAGTTCTTC.

This chain joins TRBV5-1 and TRBJ1-3; D not resolved. V was trimmed by 2 bases and J by 0 bases, leaving 12 bases between them. CDR3 length equals 16 residues. CDR1 and CDR2 (germline): SGHRS, YFSETQ. The CDR3 region is CASSFGRPDSGNTIYF. CDR3 nucleotides: TGCGCCAGCAGCTTCGGGAGGCCCGACTCTGGAAACACCATATATTTT.

This clone was observed a few times. The gene calls are TRBV28 and TRBJ2-3; D call uncertain. Germline assignment: CDR1 MDHEN and CDR2 SYDVKM. The V end was cut by 2 bases, the J end by 10 bases, with 7 bases between. This CDR3 is 11 amino acids long. The CDR3 region is CASSLGQSQYF. In nucleotides, the CDR3 is TGTGCCAGCAGTTTAGGTCAGTCGCAGTATTTT.

The CDR3, as DNA: TGTGCCAGCAGACGACGGGGGGAAATCTCCTACGAGCAGTACTTC. It yields the protein CASRRRGEISYEQYF. The V call is TRBV2, the J call TRBJ2-7; 7 nucleotides line up with TRBD2. The V gene's germline CDR1 is SNHLY and CDR2 FYNNEI. The CDR3 consists of 15 residues. V lost 6 bases and J lost 0; bases outside the gene matches: 8.

This sequence joins TRBV28 and TRBJ2-3; 12 bases are shared with TRBD1. Unmatched junction bases numbered 6, after V lost 5 bases and J lost 6 bases. The CDR3 has 15 amino acids. The V gene's germline CDR1 is MDHEN and CDR2 SYDVKM. The CDR3 bases are TGTGCCAGCAGTACCGGGACAGGGGGCTCCGATACGCAGTATTTT. Its protein is CASSTGTGGSDTQYF. Together with reference TRBV28 and TRBJ2-3, the CDR3 gives the full variable domain: DVKVTQSSRYLVKRTGEKVFLECVQDMDHENMFWYRQDPGLGLRLIYFSYDVKMKEKGDIPEGYSVSREKKERFSLILESASTNQTSMYLCASSTGTGGSDTQYFGPGTRLTVL.

As DNA, the CDR3 is TGTGCCAGCAGTTATCTCGTTTCCTCTGGGGCCAACGTCCTGACTTTC. Its protein is CASSYLVSSGANVLTF. The chain recombines TRBV5-6 with TRBJ2-6; unclear D gene. The CDR3 covers 16 residues. Germline values: CDR1 SGHDT, CDR2 YYEEEE. V dropped 5 bases and J dropped 0 bases, with 12 bases sitting between them.

This clone has only one observation. The chain recombines TRBV27 with TRBJ2-7, with D possibly TRBD1 on 6 matching bases. Germline V gene sequence: CDR1 MNHEY, CDR2 SMNVEV (reference sequence). The V end was cut by 5 bases, the J end by 2 bases, with 13 bases between. The CDR3 has 14 residues. The CDR3 DNA reads TGTGCCAGCAGTACCCCGACAGGAACCTACGAGCAGTACTTC. Its protein product is CASSTPTGTYEQYF.

The chain uses TRBV10-3 and TRBJ2-5; 16 bases agree with TRBD2. The CDR3 runs to 14 residues. CDR1 is ENHRY and CDR2 is SYGVKD in the germline V gene. The ends lost 8 bases at V and 9 bases at J; junction bases unmatched: 6. CDR3 bases: TGTGCCATCGGGACTAGCGGGGGGGGAGGGGCCCAGTACTTC. Protein sequence: CAIGTSGGGGAQYF.

This clone was counted between two and nine times. CDR3 residues: CASSEPKGTGPNQPQHF. CDR3 DNA sequence: TGCGCCAGCAGTGAGCCCAAGGGGACAGGGCCCAATCAGCCCCAGCATTTT. The genes are TRBV10-2 and TRBJ1-5; the match to TRBD1 covers 9 bases. Losses at the gene ends were 2 bases for V and 3 bases for J; bases not matched to a gene: 8. Germline V gene sequence: CDR1 WSHSY, CDR2 SAAADI. The CDR3 runs to 17 residues.

The chain links TRBV30 to TRBJ1-2; D gene ambiguous. The V gene's germline CDR1 is GTSNPN and CDR2 SVGIG (reference sequence). The CDR3 is 14 amino acids. V was clipped by 2 bases and J by 2 bases, with 12 bases between them. The CDR3 nucleotides are TGTGCCTGGAGTCGAGGCGGCGCCAACTATGGCTACACCTTC. Protein: CAWSRGGANYGYTF.

The chain combines TRBV5-4 with TRBJ2-5, with TRBD2 as a possible D gene (6 bases). Trimming cost V 3 bases and J 3 bases, with 12 bases left between them. The CDR3 runs to 14 residues. Per germline, CDR1 SGHNT and CDR2 YYREEE (reference sequence). CDR3 protein: CASSSVADKETQYF. In DNA, the CDR3 is TGTGCCAGCAGCTCGGTAGCGGATAAAGAGACCCAGTACTTC.

The chain links TRBV28 to TRBJ1-5; no firm D call. The germline V gene has CDR1 MDHEN and CDR2 SYDVKM. This CDR3 is built from 13 residues. V gave up 7 bases and J gave up 0 bases, with 7 bases separating them. The CDR3 DNA is TGTGCCAGCAATCCCAGTAGCAATCAGCCCCAGCATTTT. Translation gives CASNPSSNQPQHF.